The clone carrying this TCR beta chain came up many times. Its antigen is not identified. This entry is derived from a study of T-cell reconstitution after alpha-beta-depleted transplantation in children. Study-level findings and limits: Expanded graft clones, several hundred of them, were reportedly the source of alpha-beta T cells about two months after transplant. Newly produced T cells mostly provided counts and TCRbeta diversity after one year, as hyperexpanded clones declined.

Construction of the TCRbeta library involved unique molecular identifiers. One entry per CDR3 protein results from TCRdb running MiXCR on the PCR reads. The data contain under 100,000 distinct CDR3 sequences, around a sixth of them singletons. Germline CDR1 reads SGHTA; CDR2 reads FQGNSA. V gave up 3 bases and J gave up 1 base, with 10 bases separating them. The CDR3 contains 15 residues. The chain links TRBV7-2 to TRBJ2-1, with TRBD2 as a possible D gene (6 bases). This receptor was taken from a male patient aged 2-15 years who had a stem cell transplant for acute lymphoblastic leukemia, so the T cells may come from the graft donor. This sample comprised PBMCs, mostly from graft donor cells, obtained 180 days after TCRalphabeta/CD19-depleted stem cell transplant. Here the CDR3 reads CASSFRDSSYNEQFF. CDR3 nucleotides: TGTGCCAGCAGCTTCCGGGACTCGTCCTACAATGAGCAGTTCTTC. The full variable domain, its missing parts supplied by reference TRBV7-2 and TRBJ2-1, is GAGVSQSPSNKVTEKGKDVELRCDPISGHTALYWYRQSLGQGLEFLIYFQGNSAPDKSGLPSDRFSAERTGGSVSTLTIQRTQQEDSAVYLCASSFRDSSYNEQFFGPGTRLTVL.